This entry describes one T cell receptor (beta chain). The sample belongs to a study of blood T cell repertoires in COVID-19. Profiling relied on immunoSEQ multiplex PCR, and the TCRdb table lists in-frame clones only, not all of them. The sample contains 300,000 to 400,000 clones, roughly 85% of which appear only once. The CDR3 sequence is 15 residues long. The sample comprised PBMCs or T cells enriched from blood (not recorded which). The chain combines TRBV21-1 with TRBJ1-4. TRBV21-1 is listed as a pseudogene. The receptor's source is a woman aged 25-40 years who had been exposed to COVID-19. The CDR3 DNA reads TGTGCCAGCAGTAAAAGACGGAGCGTTAATGAAAAACTGTTTTTT. This codes for CASSKRRSVNEKLFF.